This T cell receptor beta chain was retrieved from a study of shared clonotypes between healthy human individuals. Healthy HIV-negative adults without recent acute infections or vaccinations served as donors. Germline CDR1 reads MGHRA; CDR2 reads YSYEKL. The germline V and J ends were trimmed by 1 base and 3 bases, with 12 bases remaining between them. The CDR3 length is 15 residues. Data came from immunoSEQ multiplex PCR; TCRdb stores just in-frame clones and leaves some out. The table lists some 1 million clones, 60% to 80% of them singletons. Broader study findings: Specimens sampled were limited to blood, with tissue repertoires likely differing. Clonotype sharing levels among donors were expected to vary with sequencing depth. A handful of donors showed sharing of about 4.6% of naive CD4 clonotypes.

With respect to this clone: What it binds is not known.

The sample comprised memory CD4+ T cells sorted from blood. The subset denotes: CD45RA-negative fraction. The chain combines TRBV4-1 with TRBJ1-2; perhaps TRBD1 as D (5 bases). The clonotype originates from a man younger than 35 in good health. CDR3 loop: CASSQGDVRDYGYTF. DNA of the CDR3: TGCGCCAGCAGCCAAGGTGACGTCAGGGACTATGGCTACACCTTC.